These T cell receptor beta chains were read from a single sample in a study of shared clonotypes between healthy human individuals. The repertoire was sequenced with immunoSEQ multiplex PCR; TCRdb's copy has only in-frame clones and lacks some. Of some 490,000 clones in the sample, approximately 78% were seen once. The sample comprised PBMCs. The receptor set was obtained from a woman between 40 and 50 years old in good health. Some clones in this sample may be carry-over from other donors' samples. Each CDR3 is given with its conserved first and last residue. D genes are given only for firm matches. The listing skips clone size in some rows; elsewhere it reads once, few, many or a size class.

>NA|NA|TRBJ2-1|TRBV11-2
CASSQGNEQFF
TGTGCCAGCAGCCAAGGGAATGAGCAGTTCTTC
>NA|NA|TRBJ2-1|TRBV7-9
CASSGRSYNEQFF
TGTGCCAGCAGCGGTCGGAGTTACAATGAGCAGTTCTTC
>NA|NA|TRBJ1-5|TRBV7-9
CASSFRMGNQPQHF
TGTGCCAGCAGCTTCCGGATGGGCAATCAGCCCCAGCATTTT
>NA|NA|TRBJ2-3|TRBV5-4
CASSSGLTDTQYF
TGTGCCAGCAGCTCGGGACTCACAGATACGCAGTATTTT
>TRBD1|NA|TRBJ1-3|TRBV2
CASSPQGASGNTIYF
TGTGCCAGCAGCCCACAGGGGGCATCTGGAAACACCATATATTTT
>NA|NA|TRBJ2-7|TRBV7-3
CASSLKMAEQPPTIYEQYF
TGTGCCAGCAGCTTAAAGATGGCGGAGCAGCCCCCAACGATATACGAGCAGTACTTC
>NA|NA|TRBJ2-1|TRBV7-8
CASSLGTGTSRYRAYNEQFF
TGTGCCAGCAGCTTAGGGACCGGGACAAGTCGCTATAGGGCCTACAATGAGCAGTTCTTC
>TRBD1|NA|TRBJ2-1|TRBV7-3
CASSLTAGQAEFF
TGTGCCAGCAGCTTAACGGCCGGACAGGCGGAGTTCTTC
>NA|NA|TRBJ1-2|TRBV2
CASSGTPYGYTF
TGTGCCAGCAGTGGGACTCCGTATGGCTACACCTTC
>TRBD1|NA|TRBJ2-7|TRBV29-1
CSVTGTEPYEQYF
TGCAGCGTGACCGGGACAGAGCCCTACGAGCAGTACTTC
>TRBD1|once|TRBJ2-3|TRBV29-1
CSVRDRVVDTQYF
TGCAGCGTTAGGGACAGGGTGGTGGATACGCAGTATTTT
>NA|NA|TRBJ2-2|TRBV19
CASSIPERRIVNGELFF
TGTGCCAGTAGTATCCCCGAGCGACGGATCGTGAACGGGGAGCTGTTTTTT
>NA|NA|TRBJ2-7|TRBV7-9
CASQPEGYEQYF
TGTGCCAGCCAACCGGAGGGTTACGAGCAGTACTTC
>NA|NA|TRBJ2-1|TRBV18
CASSPPYNEQFF
TGTGCCAGCTCACCACCTTACAATGAGCAGTTCTTC
>TRBD1|NA|TRBJ1-3|TRBV7-7
CASSSDRGDTIYF
TGTGCTAGCAGCTCGGACAGGGGGGACACCATATATTTT
>TRBD2|NA|TRBJ2-1|TRBV6-5
CASSWTSRDYNEQFF
TGTGCCAGCAGTTGGACTAGTCGGGACTACAATGAGCAGTTCTTC
>NA|NA|TRBJ1-4|TRBV5-4
CASSLTGDATNEKLFF
TGTGCCAGCAGCTTGACAGGCGATGCAACTAATGAAAAACTGTTTTTT
>NA|NA|TRBJ1-4|TRBV5-4
CASSLGPGPTNEKLFF
TGTGCCAGCAGCTTGGGGCCGGGCCCGACTAATGAAAAACTGTTTTTT
>NA|NA|TRBJ2-7|TRBV6-6
CASISNSARSEQYF
TGTGCCAGCATCTCCAATAGCGCCCGATCTGAGCAGTACTTC
>TRBD1|NA|TRBJ1-1|TRBV4-1
CASSRNQGENTEAFF
TGCGCCAGCAGCCGGAACCAGGGGGAAAACACTGAAGCTTTCTTT
>NA|NA|TRBJ1-2|TRBV9
CASSVGEVGPLTF
TGTGCCAGCAGCGTAGGGGAAGTGGGCCCCCTAACCTTC
>TRBD2|many|TRBJ2-3|TRBV6-4
CASSVSGSTDTQYF
TGTGCCAGCAGTGTTAGCGGGAGCACAGATACGCAGTATTTT
>NA|NA|TRBJ2-3|TRBV2
CASSPLTTDTQYF
TGTGCCAGCAGCCCCTTAACAACAGATACGCAGTATTTT
>TRBD2|NA|TRBJ2-5|TRBV5-1
CASLRTSGTQETQYF
TGCGCCAGCCTTCGGACTAGCGGCACCCAAGAGACCCAGTACTTC
>TRBD1|few|TRBJ1-2|TRBV7-3
CASSLGRQGLGYTF
TGTGCCAGCAGCTTGGGAAGACAGGGATTAGGCTACACCTTC
>NA|NA|TRBJ1-1|TRBV6-5
CASRVGADTEAFF
TGTGCCAGCAGAGTAGGGGCGGACACTGAAGCTTTCTTT
>TRBD1|few|TRBJ1-2|TRBV2
CASSLRDRGGYTF
TGTGCCAGCAGTCTTCGGGACAGGGGTGGCTACACCTTC
>NA|NA|TRBJ2-7|TRBV6-1
CASSEGRVGDEQYF
TGTGCCAGCAGTGAGGGCAGGGTAGGCGACGAGCAGTACTTC
>NA|many|TRBJ1-1|TRBV4-3
CASSLTGGNTEAFF
TGCGCCAGCAGCCTCACAGGTGGGAACACTGAAGCTTTCTTT
>NA|NA|TRBJ2-1|TRBV21-1
CASRPRGLAGTNEQFF
TGTGCCAGCAGACCCCGAGGACTAGCGGGAACCAATGAGCAGTTCTTC
>TRBD2|NA|TRBJ2-7|TRBV30
CAWSVGGSGNYEQYF
TGTGCCTGGAGTGTAGGGGGTAGCGGGAACTACGAGCAGTACTTC
>TRBD2|few|TRBJ2-1|TRBV5-4
CASRTSGRDEQFF
TGTGCCAGCAGGACTAGCGGGAGAGATGAGCAGTTCTTC
>NA|few|TRBJ1-4|TRBV18
CASSLGSSAEKLFF
TGTGCCAGCTCACTTGGTAGTTCGGCTGAAAAACTGTTTTTT
>NA|NA|TRBJ1-1|TRBV10-1
CASSERTEAFF
TGCGCCAGCAGTGAGAGGACTGAAGCTTTCTTT
>NA|few|TRBJ1-3|TRBV7-2
CASSLGTAGNTIYF
TGTGCCAGCAGCTTAGGGACGGCTGGAAACACCATATATTTT
>TRBD2|many|TRBJ2-1|TRBV27
CASSSGTSGKYNEQFF
TGTGCCAGCAGTTCGGGGACTAGCGGGAAGTACAATGAGCAGTTCTTC
>TRBD1|NA|TRBJ2-5|TRBV9
CASSVVGTGQETQYF
TGTGCCAGCAGCGTAGTTGGGACAGGGCAAGAGACCCAGTACTTC
>NA|once|TRBJ1-3|TRBV19
CASAAGIPGNTIYF
TGTGCCAGTGCCGCAGGGATTCCTGGAAACACCATATATTTT
>TRBD2|NA|TRBJ2-7|TRBV9
CASSVSPGLAGGPISYEQYF
TGTGCCAGCAGCGTATCCCCAGGACTAGCGGGAGGGCCGATCTCCTACGAGCAGTACTTC
>NA|NA|TRBJ2-1|TRBV27
CASRGRGRGNEQFF
TGTGCCAGCAGGGGTCGGGGGAGAGGTAATGAGCAGTTCTTC
>NA|NA|TRBJ1-6|TRBV2
CASVGPLGANSPLHF
TGTGCCAGCGTGGGGCCGCTGGGCGCGAATTCACCCCTCCACTTT
>TRBD2|NA|TRBJ2-7|TRBV13
CASSLVSLADGQVPELYF
TGTGCCAGCAGCTTAGTGTCCCTAGCGGACGGCCAGGTCCCTGAGTTGTACTTC
>NA|many|TRBJ2-7|TRBV13
CASSLASAPRVQYF
TGTGCCAGCAGCTTAGCGTCAGCCCCTCGGGTGCAGTACTTC
>NA|NA|TRBJ2-5|TRBV29-1
CSAGLSGETQYF
TGCAGCGCGGGACTTTCAGGAGAGACCCAGTACTTC
>NA|few|TRBJ1-6|TRBV19
CASKWSGDNSPLHF
TGTGCCAGTAAATGGTCGGGGGATAATTCACCCCTCCACTTT
>TRBD2|NA|TRBJ2-5|TRBV28
CASSLVTSANQETQYF
TGTGCCAGCAGTTTAGTGACTAGCGCCAACCAAGAGACCCAGTACTTC
>TRBD1|many|TRBJ1-5|TRBV27
CASSRVGTGKLSQPQHF
TGTGCCAGCAGTCGGGTTGGGACAGGGAAGCTATCTCAGCCCCAGCATTTT
>NA|NA|TRBJ2-3|TRBV7-9
CASSLLTDTQYF
TGTGCCAGCAGCTTACTAACAGATACGCAGTATTTT
>NA|few|TRBJ2-4|TRBV5-6
CASSFWVAKNIQYF
TGTGCCAGCAGCTTCTGGGTAGCCAAAAACATTCAGTACTTC
>NA|NA|TRBJ2-7|TRBV21-1
CASSKRGVRGRSYEQYF
TGTGCCAGCAGCAAAAGGGGGGTTCGAGGCCGCTCCTACGAGCAGTACTTC
>NA|NA|TRBJ2-7|TRBV6-6
CASSYSPDYEQYF
TGTGCCAGCAGTTACTCGCCAGACTACGAGCAGTACTTC
>TRBD1|NA|TRBJ1-5|TRBV5-1
CASSWGTGGNQPQHF
TGCGCCAGCAGCTGGGGGACAGGGGGCAATCAGCCCCAGCATTTT